This record covers a single T cell receptor beta chain. The sample comes from a study of blood T cell repertoires in COVID-19. Study-level information: From T cells, B-cell-depleted T cells, or PBMCs came the material, which was cDNA or gDNA.

Repertoires were generated with immunoSEQ multiplex PCR, while TCRdb's copy carries only in-frame clones and drops some. The sample holds about 200,000 clones, 80% to 90% seen once. This CDR3 comprises 14 residues. V was shortened by 2 bases and J by 4 bases, with 8 bases between the two germline ends. Germline CDR1 is MNHNS and CDR2 is SASEGT. The sequencing sample was made of peripheral blood. This chain connects TRBV6-1 to TRBJ1-4, with a possible D match to TRBD1 (5 bases). The TCR originated in an older woman with acute or convalescent COVID-19. Here the CDR3 reads CASSELGGNEKLFF. Written as DNA, the CDR3 is TGTGCCAGCAGTGAATTGGGGGGTAATGAAAAACTGTTTTTT.